The 12 T cell receptor beta chains reported below all come from one sample, sequenced in a study of Siglec-9 on CD8 T cells in melanoma. Sequenced by immunoSEQ multiplex PCR; TCRdb stores in-frame clones only, minus some. This sample has 25,000 to 35,000 clones, with 75% to 85% found just once. Sequencing was carried out using Siglec-9- CD8+ T cells sorted from blood. The source of these receptors is a human donor in good health.

This clone was found a few times. This chain joins TRBV7-3 and TRBJ1-1; perhaps TRBD1 as D (6 bases). Germline lookup yields CDR1 SGHTA and CDR2 FQGTGA. The CDR3 extends over 17 amino acids. The ends were cut back, 5 bases at V and 1 base at J, with 20 bases in the middle. CDR3 coding DNA: TGTGCCAGCAGCGCCCAAGCCCGACAGGAGAAGAACACTGAAGCTTTCTTT. This encodes CASSAQARQEKNTEAFF.

The V call is TRBV27, the J call TRBJ2-1; TRBD2 matches at 10 bases. Germline CDR1 reads MNHEY; CDR2 reads SMNVEV (reference sequence). The V segment lost 0 bases and the J segment 4 bases; nucleotides outside the gene matches: 9. This CDR3 contains 18 residues. The CDR3 nucleotides read TGTGCCAGCAGTTTATCGGGACTAGCGTCGAAAACGTACAATGAGCAGTTCTTC. Translating it yields CASSLSGLASKTYNEQFF.

V is TRBV5-1 and J is TRBJ1-1, with 8 bases matching TRBD1. The V and J ends lost 4 bases and 5 bases, in that order; junction bases with no gene match: 7. The CDR3 sequence is 14 residues long. Germline CDR1 and CDR2: SGHRS and YFSETQ. CDR3 protein: CASSIGQGATEAFF. DNA of the CDR3: TGCGCCAGCAGCATAGGACAGGGAGCAACTGAAGCTTTCTTT.

The chain combines TRBV2 with TRBJ1-4; D unresolved. V was pared by 2 bases and J by 0 bases, with 7 bases between. This CDR3 has 15 amino acids. Germline V lookup: CDR1 SNHLY, CDR2 FYNNEI. CDR3 sequence (DNA): TGTGCCAGCAGTGAATATAAAGCAACTAATGAAAAACTGTTTTTT. It translates to CASSEYKATNEKLFF.

The rearrangement joins TRBV19 to TRBJ1-1; 8 bases align to TRBD1. CDR1 is LNHDA and CDR2 is SQIVND in the germline V gene (reference sequence). The J segment lost 3 bases and the V segment lost 0 bases, leaving 0 bases of the junction unmatched. The CDR3 length is 14 residues. The CDR3 here is CASSIDRGHTEAFF. CDR3 DNA: TGTGCCAGTAGTATAGACAGGGGGCACACTGAAGCTTTCTTT.

This chain joins TRBV4-1 and TRBJ2-7, with TRBD2 as a possible D gene (6 bases). Germline CDR1 reads MGHRA; CDR2 reads YSYEKL. V lost 1 base and J lost 0, with 13 bases in between. CDR3 length: 16 amino acids. CDR3 in amino acids: CASSQGTGVSSYEQYF. CDR3 nucleotide sequence: TGCGCCAGCAGCCAAGGGACGGGGGTGAGCTCCTACGAGCAGTACTTC.

The rearrangement joins TRBV5-1 to TRBJ2-2; TRBD2 agrees at 7 bases. V was pared by 3 bases and J by 0 bases, with 2 bases of the junction left unmatched. Per the germline V gene, CDR1 is SGHRS and CDR2 is YFSETQ. The CDR3 runs 15 residues. CDR3 in amino acids: CASSSSGTNTGELFF. The CDR3 nucleotides read TGCGCCAGCAGCTCCAGCGGGACGAACACCGGGGAGCTGTTTTTT.

Here the CDR3 reads CASSLGNSGNTIYF. The CDR3 DNA reads TGTGCCAGCAGCTTAGGGAACTCTGGAAACACCATATATTTT. The chain has TRBV13 and TRBJ1-3; D is undetermined. The CDR3 spans 14 residues. The V gene's germline CDR1 is PRHDT and CDR2 FYEKMQ (reference sequence). Trimming pared 0 bases from V and 0 bases from J, leaving 3 bases between.

The chain uses TRBV5-8 and TRBJ1-5, with TRBD1 matching over 8 bases. CDR1 and CDR2 from the germline V gene are SGHTS and YDEGEE. CDR3 size: 18 residues. With 1 base clipped from V and 0 bases from J, the junction kept 9 bases outside the gene matches. CDR3 nucleotide sequence: TGTGCCAGCAGCTTGCGTACAGGGGGGGTCTATAGCAATCAGCCCCAGCATTTT. Translating it yields CASSLRTGGVYSNQPQHF.

This sequence joins TRBV11-2 and TRBJ2-2, with no clear D. Germline V CDR1 and CDR2: SGHAT, FQNNGV. This CDR3 is built from 14 residues. The ends were cut back, 3 bases at V and 3 bases at J, with 8 bases in the middle. CDR3 sequence: CASSLIMDTGELFF. The CDR3 coding sequence is TGTGCCAGCAGCTTGATCATGGACACCGGGGAGCTGTTTTTT.

This sequence joins TRBV9 and TRBJ1-1; no clear D gene. The germline V gene encodes CDR1 SGDLS and CDR2 YYNGEE. The CDR3 totals 12 residues. Trimming stripped 4 bases from V and 1 base from J, with 5 bases between. The CDR3 sequence is CASSHQNTEAFF. CDR3 sequence (DNA): TGTGCCAGCAGCCATCAGAACACTGAAGCTTTCTTT.

The chain uses TRBV9 and TRBJ2-1; TRBD2 matches at 8 bases. V lost 3 bases, J lost 4 bases, and 6 bases stayed unmatched. Per germline, CDR1 SGDLS and CDR2 YYNGEE. The CDR3 has 15 amino acids. The CDR3 protein is CASSDALAEYNEQFF. The CDR3 DNA sequence: TGTGCCAGCAGCGACGCACTAGCGGAGTACAATGAGCAGTTCTTC.